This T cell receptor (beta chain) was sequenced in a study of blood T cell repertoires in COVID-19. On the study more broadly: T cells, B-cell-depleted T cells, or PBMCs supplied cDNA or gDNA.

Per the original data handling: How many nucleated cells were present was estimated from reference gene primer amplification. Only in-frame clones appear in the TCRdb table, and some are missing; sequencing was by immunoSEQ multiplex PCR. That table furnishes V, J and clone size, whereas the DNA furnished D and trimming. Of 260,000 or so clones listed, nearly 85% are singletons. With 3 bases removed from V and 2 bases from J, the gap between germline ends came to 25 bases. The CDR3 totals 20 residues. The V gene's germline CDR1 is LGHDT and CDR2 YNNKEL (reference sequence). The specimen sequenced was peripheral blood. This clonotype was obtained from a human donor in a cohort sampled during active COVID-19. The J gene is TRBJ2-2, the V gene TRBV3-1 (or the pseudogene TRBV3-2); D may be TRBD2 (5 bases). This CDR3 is CASSQTAVGSGRKNTGELFF. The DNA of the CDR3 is TGTGCCAGCAGCCAGACTGCTGTAGGCAGCGGACGAAAAAACACCGGGGAGCTGTTTTTT.